One sample yielded the 28 T cell receptor beta chains listed below, sequenced in a study of T cells in Graves' hyperthyroidism and ophthalmopathy. Amplification yielded TCR beta CDR3 regions, with RNA transcripts as the source. An initial round of RT-PCR targeting the TCR CDR3 relied on the HTBI primer set. TCRdb ran MiXCR on the multiplex PCR reads and lists one entry per CDR3 protein. The table includes around 500,000 distinct CDR3 sequences, approximately 14% detected once. The material sequenced was blood. These receptors were obtained from a woman in her thirties or forties with Graves' hyperthyroidism.

This clonotype was observed at least ten times. The DNA for the CDR3 is TGCGCCAGCAGCTTGGACGGGGGAGCGCCCTACGAGCAGTACTTC. Translated, it gives CASSLDGGAPYEQYF. The rearrangement links TRBV5-1 to TRBJ2-7, with D perhaps matching TRBD2 (6 bases). Germline V CDR1 and CDR2: SGHRS, YFSETQ. The V end was cut by 0 bases, the J end by 2 bases, with 12 bases between. There are 15 residues in the CDR3.

This clonotype was seen more than once but under ten times. The genes are TRBV6-1 and TRBJ2-3; the D gene is possibly TRBD1 (6 bases). V lost 1 base, J lost 2 bases, and 10 bases lay in between. Germline-derived CDR1 and CDR2 are MNHNS and SASEGT. This CDR3 comprises 15 residues. The CDR3, as DNA: TGTGCCAGCAGTGAAGGCGACAGGTACACAGATACGCAGTATTTT. As protein: CASSEGDRYTDTQYF.

Points on this clonotype: With a much larger clone just one base away, this may be a read error. This rearrangement joins TRBV28 to TRBJ2-5, with 8 bases lining up with TRBD1. Germline CDR1 MDHEN, CDR2 SYDVKM. Trimming at V came to 6 bases and at J to 5 bases, leaving 14 bases not matched to a gene. CDR3 length: 16 amino acids. The CDR3 DNA reads TGTGCCAGCAGGGAGGCAGGGGGCGATTACCGGGAGACCCAGTACTTC. Its protein product is CASREAGGDYRETQYF. Based on the CDR3 plus reference TRBV28 and TRBJ2-5, the full variable domain is DVKVTQSSRYLVKRTGEKVFLECVQDMDHENMFWYRQDPGLGLRLIYFSYDVKMKEKGDIPEGYSVSREKKERFSLILESASTNQTSMYLCASREAGGDYRETQYFGPGTRLLVL.

In its sample, this clonotype was seen many times. The rearrangement uses TRBV28 and TRBJ2-1, with D possibly TRBD1 on 6 matching bases. CDR1 and CDR2 (germline): MDHEN, SYDVKM. The CDR3 runs 17 residues. Trimming pared 7 bases from V and 3 bases from J, leaving 22 bases between. The DNA of the CDR3 is TGTGCCAGCAATTCCGTGGTGAAGGGGGTAGGCTACAATGAGCAGTTCTTC. Its protein product is CASNSVVKGVGYNEQFF.

Ten or more counts support this clonotype. The rearrangement uses TRBV2 and TRBJ2-4, with 10 bases aligning to TRBD1. This CDR3 has 14 residues. Per the germline V gene, CDR1 is SNHLY and CDR2 is FYNNEI. V lost 8 bases to trimming and J lost 4 bases; unmatched junction nucleotides: 5. The CDR3 nucleotides are TGTGCCAGCGAAGAGGACAGGGGGAAAAACATTCAGTACTTC. It is translated as CASEEDRGKNIQYF. Combining the CDR3 with reference TRBV2 and TRBJ2-4 gives the whole variable domain EPEVTQTPSHQVTQMGQEVILRCVPISNHLYFYWYRQILGQKVEFLVSFYNNEISEKSEIFDDQFSVERPDGSNFTLKIRSTKLEDSAMYFCASEEDRGKNIQYFGAGTRLSVL.

This clonotype has only a few counts. This chain connects TRBV24-1 to TRBJ2-1; a weak D match, TRBD2 (5 bases). The V end was cut by 4 bases, the J end by 2 bases, with 8 bases between. The CDR3 is made up of 14 amino acids. From germline, CDR1 is KGHDR and CDR2 SFDVKD. As DNA, the CDR3 is TGTGCCACCAGTGAAGGAGGAACCTACAATGAGCAGTTCTTC. It translates to CATSEGGTYNEQFF.

This clonotype was detected many times. The chain is built from TRBV5-8 and TRBJ1-1, with 7 nucleotides matching TRBD1. Trimming removed 0 bases from V and 4 bases from J; junction bases left unmatched: 6. This CDR3 is 15 amino acids long. The germline V gene encodes CDR1 SGHTS and CDR2 YDEGEE. In nucleotides, the CDR3 is TGTGCCAGCAGCTTGGAGGGGGCAGGAAGCACTGAAGCTTTCTTT. Its translation is CASSLEGAGSTEAFF.

As concerns this clonotype: One end of the junction is discordant with germline, which a read error may explain. The V gene is TRBV9, the J gene TRBJ2-3; TRBD2 matches at 14 bases. This CDR3 region has 17 residues. CDR1 and CDR2 (germline): SGDLS, YYNGEE. For the CDR3, the DNA is TGCGCCAGCAGCTTGACGGGACTAGCGGGAGTATTGGATACGCAGTATTTT. This gives the protein CASSLTGLAGVLDTQYF.

This clonotype has a handful of counts. The rearrangement links TRBV20-1 to TRBJ2-7; TRBD1 is a possible D gene (6 bases). The CDR3 is 12 residues long. The V gene lost 4 bases and the J gene lost 5 bases, with 12 bases spanning the gap. The germline gives CDR1 DFQATT, CDR2 SNEGSKA (reference sequence). In nucleotides, the CDR3 is TGCAGTGCTACCTCGGACAGCCACGAGCAGTACTTC. It is translated as CSATSDSHEQYF.

This clonotype was picked up many times. The CDR3 reads CASSLFQGIADTQYF. CDR3 DNA sequence: TGTGCCAGCAGTTTGTTCCAGGGGATCGCAGATACGCAGTATTTT. The rearrangement uses TRBV28 and TRBJ2-3; tentative D call: TRBD1 (6 bases). The V end was cut by 3 bases, the J end by 4 bases, with 14 bases between. Germline V gene sequence: CDR1 MDHEN, CDR2 SYDVKM. The CDR3 loop spans 15 amino acids.

In this sample, this clonotype turned up many times. The V gene is TRBV7-9, the J gene TRBJ2-5; possible D gene TRBD1, 6 bases. Germline values: CDR1 SEHNR, CDR2 FQNEAQ (reference sequence). V was cut by 3 bases and J by 7 bases, with 6 bases left in between. The CDR3 is made up of 11 amino acids. The CDR3 protein is CASSLTGTQYF. The DNA of the CDR3 is TGTGCCAGCAGCTTGACAGGGACCCAGTACTTC.

This clonotype has a count of ten or more. This chain links TRBV28 with TRBJ1-1, with D possibly matching TRBD1 (6 bases). The CDR3 extends over 14 amino acids. V was shortened by 3 bases and J by 1 base, with 9 bases between the two germline ends. The germline gives CDR1 MDHEN, CDR2 SYDVKM. CDR3 DNA: TGTGCCAGCAGTTTGGGGGGACAGAACACTGAAGCTTTCTTT. It codes for CASSLGGQNTEAFF. The full variable domain, completed using reference TRBV28 and TRBJ1-1, is DVKVTQSSRYLVKRTGEKVFLECVQDMDHENMFWYRQDPGLGLRLIYFSYDVKMKEKGDIPEGYSVSREKKERFSLILESASTNQTSMYLCASSLGGQNTEAFFGQGTRLTVV.

The table lists this clonotype with many counts. The rearrangement uses TRBV3-1 and TRBJ2-1, with TRBD2 matching over 8 bases. CDR3 size: 15 residues. V shed 0 bases, J shed 6 bases, and the junction held 4 bases outside the gene matches. CDR1 LGHDT and CDR2 YNNKEL come from the germline V gene (reference sequence). The CDR3 reads CASSQEGTSGNEQFF. DNA for the CDR3: TGTGCCAGCAGCCAAGAGGGAACTAGCGGCAATGAGCAGTTCTTC.

The sample holds many counts of this clonotype. At one boundary the junction diverges from the germline segment, which might be a read error. V usage is TRBV5-1 and J usage is TRBJ2-3; 11 nucleotides match TRBD1. CDR1 is SGHRS, CDR2 YFSETQ, per germline. CDR3 length equals 14 residues. The CDR3 DNA follows: TGTGCCAGCAGCTTGGGACAGGGGGCAGATACGCAGTATTTT. This encodes CASSLGQGADTQYF.

This clonotype was seen many times. The chain has TRBV15 and TRBJ2-5; D not certain. The germline CDR1 and CDR2 sequences are LNHNV and YYDKDF (reference sequence). CDR3 length: 15 amino acids. Trimming shortened V by 0 bases and J by 6 bases, and 14 bases separated the two germline ends. CDR3 sequence: CATSRDGSIGKTQYF. In DNA form, the CDR3 reads TGTGCCACCAGCAGAGATGGCAGCATTGGAAAGACCCAGTACTTC. Full variable domain (missing parts from reference TRBV15 and TRBJ2-5): DAMVIQNPRYQVTQFGKPVTLSCSQTLNHNVMYWYQQKSSQAPKLLFHYYDKDFNNEADTPDNFQSRRPNTSFCFLDIRSPGLGDTAMYLCATSRDGSIGKTQYFGPGTRLLVL.

There are a few counts of this clonotype. V is TRBV4-2 and J is TRBJ2-1, with D perhaps TRBD1 (6 bases). V was trimmed by 0 bases and J by 5 bases, leaving 11 bases between them. The germline V gene encodes CDR1 LGHNA and CDR2 YNFKEQ. CDR3 length: 15 amino acids. As DNA, the CDR3 is TGTGCCAGCAGCCAAGAAAACAGGGAACACAATGAGCAGTTCTTC. Protein: CASSQENREHNEQFF.

The rearrangement links TRBV3-1 to TRBJ1-2; TRBD1 matches 9 bases. Germline lookup yields CDR1 LGHDT and CDR2 YNNKEL (reference sequence). Unmatched junction bases numbered 8, after V lost 2 bases and J lost 7 bases. The CDR3 loop spans 15 amino acids. CDR3 sequence reads: CASSQWDRVDFGYTF. CDR3 sequence (DNA): TGTGCCAGCAGCCAATGGGACAGGGTGGATTTTGGCTACACCTTC.

The V gene is TRBV28, the J gene TRBJ2-2, with D maybe TRBD1 (5 bases). This CDR3 comprises 12 residues. CDR1 and CDR2 (germline): MDHEN, SYDVKM. V dropped 6 bases and J dropped 13 bases, with 15 bases sitting between them. The CDR3 loop is CASSPIRVGLFF. Here the CDR3 DNA reads TGTGCCAGCAGCCCAATCAGGGTAGGGCTGTTTTTT.

This clonotype was seen at least ten times. CDR3 coding DNA: TGTGCCAGCAGTCGGACGTTAGCGGGAGTCTACGAGCAGTACTTC. This gives the protein CASSRTLAGVYEQYF. The chain employs TRBV6-1 and TRBJ2-7, with TRBD2 matching 9 bases. The CDR3 contains 15 residues. The trim removed 5 bases at V and 3 bases at J, leaving 8 bases unmatched. The germline gives CDR1 MNHNS, CDR2 SASEGT.

There are many counts of this clonotype. The chain has TRBV11-3 and TRBJ2-3; 8 bases are shared with TRBD2. The CDR3 spans 17 residues. With 4 bases clipped from V and 2 bases from J, the junction kept 11 bases outside the gene matches. Germline V gene lookup returns CDR1 SGHNT and CDR2 YENEEA. The CDR3 spells CASSSTDSGVFTDTQYF. CDR3 nucleotide sequence: TGTGCCAGCAGCTCCACTGATAGCGGGGTTTTCACAGATACGCAGTATTTT.

This clonotype was observed a single time. This rearrangement joins TRBV7-2 to TRBJ2-1, with TRBD2 as a possible D gene (7 bases). The CDR3 loop spans 16 amino acids. Germline V lookup: CDR1 SGHTA, CDR2 FQGNSA. With 5 bases removed from V and 2 bases from J, the gap between germline ends came to 16 bases. CDR3 residues: CASSLGGGRPYNEQFF. The CDR3 DNA reads TGTGCCAGCAGCCTAGGGGGGGGGAGGCCCTACAATGAGCAGTTCTTC.

This clonotype was counted ten times or more. The V call is TRBV7-9, the J call TRBJ2-1; tentatively, D is TRBD2 (7 bases). Trimming pared 7 bases from V and 6 bases from J, leaving 16 bases between. Germline V lookup: CDR1 SEHNR, CDR2 FQNEAQ (reference sequence). This CDR3 has 14 residues. The CDR3 sequence: CASTGGGRVNEQFF. CDR3 nucleotide sequence: TGTGCCAGCACGGGGGGCGGGAGAGTCAATGAGCAGTTCTTC.

This clonotype was counted a few times. The chain is built from TRBV7-9 and TRBJ1-6; D not certain. Trimming shortened V by 5 bases and J by 2 bases, and 13 bases separated the two germline ends. The CDR3 covers 16 residues. CDR1 and CDR2 from the germline V gene are SEHNR and FQNEAQ (reference sequence). The CDR3 here is CASSRAGYPYNSPLHF. The CDR3 DNA reads TGTGCCAGCAGCCGGGCCGGGTATCCCTATAATTCACCCCTCCACTTT.

This chain joins TRBV18 and TRBJ1-6, with D perhaps TRBD1 (6 bases). The germline V and J ends were trimmed by 3 bases and 6 bases, with 12 bases remaining between them. The length of the CDR3 is 15 residues. CDR1 is KGHSH, CDR2 LQKENI, per germline. CDR3 in amino acids: CASSPRGPVNSPLHF. The CDR3 nucleotides read TGTGCCAGCTCACCCCGGGGGCCAGTTAATTCACCCCTCCACTTT. Based on the CDR3 plus reference TRBV18 and TRBJ1-6, the full variable domain is NAGVMQNPRHLVRRRGQEARLRCSPMKGHSHVYWYRQLPEEGLKFMVYLQKENIIDESGMPKERFSAEFPKEGPSILRIQQVVRGDSAAYFCASSPRGPVNSPLHFGNGTRLTVT.

This clonotype has just a few counts. J is TRBJ2-2 and V is TRBV28; 7 nucleotides align to TRBD2. With V trimmed by 2 bases and J by 4 bases, 4 bases remained unmatched. The CDR3 runs 15 residues. In germline, CDR1 is MDHEN, CDR2 SYDVKM. This CDR3 is CASSLREVGTGELFF. Here the CDR3 DNA reads TGTGCCAGCAGTTTACGGGAGGTGGGCACCGGGGAGCTGTTTTTT.

This clonotype appeared a few times. The V call is TRBV7-2, the J call TRBJ2-7; D may be TRBD2 (6 bases). CDR1 is SGHTA, CDR2 FQGNSA, per germline. This CDR3 is 15 amino acids long. V was cut by 1 base and J by 3 bases, with 13 bases left in between. CDR3 bases: TGTGCCAGCAGCTTAGAGGGCGGGACCTACTACGAGCAGTACTTC. It codes for CASSLEGGTYYEQYF.

The V gene is TRBV10-3, the J gene TRBJ2-1; 7 nucleotides align to TRBD2. The ends lost 6 bases at V and 5 bases at J; junction bases unmatched: 7. The CDR3 totals 14 residues. Germline assignment: CDR1 ENHRY and CDR2 SYGVKD. The CDR3 loop reads CAIRLANADNEQFF. DNA for the CDR3: TGTGCCATCAGACTAGCGAACGCGGACAATGAGCAGTTCTTC.

This chain links TRBV7-9 with TRBJ1-1; D is unresolved. The CDR3 spans 14 residues. The germline V gene has CDR1 SEHNR and CDR2 FQNEAQ (reference sequence). V dropped 2 bases and J dropped 1 base, with 8 bases sitting between them. CDR3 sequence: CASSLSTANTEAFF. Here the CDR3 DNA reads TGTGCCAGCAGCTTATCCACAGCGAACACTGAAGCTTTCTTT.